This T cell receptor beta chain appears in the sequencing data of a study of T-cell memory formation after mild COVID-19 (dated by TCRdb to the early 2020s). Describing the broader study: TCR sequence clusters from the two donors were largely donor specific. T-cell clones expanding and contracting after mild COVID-19 in two donors were tracked by longitudinal TCRalpha and TCRbeta repertoire sequencing. The cohort comprised two young, previously healthy adult volunteers, one female and one male.

Worth noting for this clonotype: It lacks a known antigen. Base qualities are not provided; no much larger clone lies one nucleotide away.

These reads were obtained on an Illumina NovaSeq 6000. cDNA libraries for TCRalpha and TCRbeta were prepared by 5'RACE using constant-segment primers, with sample barcodes and unique molecular identifiers added. Trizol reagent was used to extract RNA from every sample. The libraries were amplified in two PCR steps, and the second step added a second sample barcode and Illumina TruSeq adapters. The libraries were sequenced on an Illumina NovaSeq using 2 x 150 bp paired-end reads. The original methods were these. Reads were demultiplexed and collapsed into UMI-guided consensus sequences with migec v1.2.7. Using mixcr v2.1.11, UMI consensuses were aligned to TRA and TRB V and J templates and then assembled into clonotypes. A clonotype was counted as expanded or contracted only when both edgeR and NoisET called the clonotype significant, with the noise models trained on biological replicates. For edgeR calls, a false discovery rate-adjusted p below 0.01 and a log2 fold-change threshold of 1 were applied. PCA with hierarchical clustering of max-normalized trajectories of the 1000 most abundant clonotypes was used as exploratory dynamics analysis. The CD4 or CD8 phenotype of responding clones was assigned using the separately sequenced CD4+ and CD8+ repertoires. The public reads were reanalyzed by TCRdb: fastp trimming at Q25, MiXCR alignment, in-frame beta chains only. Entries that share a CDR3 protein sequence are merged under the most common genes and DNA. TCRdb's processing, not the authors', yielded these V and J calls. The sample table contains fewer than 650,000 distinct CDR3 sequences; only one count was recorded for less than 25% of them. The top ten clonotypes cover around 9.2% of the sample.

Ficoll-Paque density gradient centrifugation was used to isolate PBMCs. From the cysteine through the phenylalanine, the CDR3 covers 10 amino acids. CDR3 DNA is the only sequence kept; it has 30 bases, read in frame from the first base. The junction carries 5 bases between V and J, which are trimmed by 2 bases and 10 bases respectively. Study-wide findings and limitations: The second-wave clones that peaked on day 37 were not confirmed to be SARS-CoV-2 specific. The study included only a couple of mild cases, and larger cohorts that include severe cases with pre-infection samples were judged to be necessary. Contracting CD4+ clones were found mainly in CM and EM memory subsets, while CD8+ clones were enriched in EMRA. From day 15 to 85, contracting clones showed balanced CD4/CD8 phenotypes, whereas a second wave of clones that expanded from day 15 to 37 leaned towards CD4+. Some responding clones were detected in pre-infection memory, suggesting pre-existing cross-reactive memory T cells joined the SARS-CoV-2 response.

This TCR was sampled from an adult woman who had mild COVID-19 (a few samples of this study predate the infection). The sample titles of this study are shuffled in the database, so cell type and time point are left out; the donor was told from shared clones. This receptor chain uses TRBV12-3 or TRBV12-4 and TRBJ1-1; tentative D gene TRBD1, with 5 bases matching. The material sequenced was PBMCs or a T cell subset sorted from them (not recorded which). The CDR3 region has the sequence CASSLRGAFF. The bases read TGTGCCAGCAGTTTAAGGGGAGCTTTCTTT.